This entry lists 9 T cell receptor beta chains sequenced from one sample in a study of T cell repertoires in cytomegalovirus infection (dated by TCRdb to between 2019 and 2020). TCRdb names Illumina HiSeq 1500 as the instrument used. TCRdb itself trimmed the public reads at Q25 with fastp, ran MiXCR and retained productive beta chains. Merged by CDR3 protein, the rows form single entries marked with the most common genes and DNA. Within this sample are roughly 300,000 distinct CDR3 sequences, with about 26% of them counted one time only. The biggest ten clones account for roughly 14% of the sample. The sample consisted of PBMCs. These receptors originate from a human donor in good health (CMV status not recorded). Some clones in this sample may be carry-over from other donors' samples.

This chain uses TRBV19 with TRBJ1-2, with 9 bases fitting TRBD1. The CDR3 covers 15 residues. Germline lookup yields CDR1 LNHDA and CDR2 SQIVND (reference sequence). The V gene end was trimmed by 7 bases and the J gene end by 4 bases; junction bases not matched to a gene: 10. The CDR3 coding sequence is TGTGCCAGTACTGATTCCGGGACAGGGCGCTATGGCTACACCTTC. Its protein is CASTDSGTGRYGYTF.

The genes are TRBV29-1 and TRBJ1-2, with a possible D match to TRBD1 (6 bases). V was shortened by 4 bases and J by 3 bases, with 6 bases between the two germline ends. Per the germline V gene, CDR1 is SQVTM and CDR2 is ANQGSEA. The CDR3 has 11 amino acids. The CDR3 protein is CSVGTDYGYTF. CDR3 coding DNA: TGCAGCGTTGGGACAGACTATGGCTACACCTTC.

This clonotype was seen a few times. This chain joins TRBV29-1 and TRBJ2-5, with 14 bases that match TRBD2. The germline V gene has CDR1 SQVTM and CDR2 ANQGSEA. The CDR3 is 20 residues long. Trimming cost V 1 base and J 2 bases; bases outside gene matches: 15. Here the CDR3 DNA reads TGCAGCGTTGAAGGACGGGCGGGACTAGCGGGGGAGCTAAGGCAAGAGACCCAGTACTTC. Amino acid sequence: CSVEGRAGLAGELRQETQYF.

This clonotype was picked up many times. V and J are TRBV28 and TRBJ2-5; 9 positions agree with TRBD2. Per the germline V gene, CDR1 is MDHEN and CDR2 is SYDVKM. The CDR3 runs 18 residues. V lost 9 bases and J lost 4; bases outside the gene matches: 21. CDR3 nucleotides: TGTGCCAGGCCCGGTGGGGCGGGAGGGCCGACGATTGGAGAGACCCAGTACTTC. Protein sequence: CARPGGAGGPTIGETQYF. Full variable domain (rest looked up from reference TRBV28 and TRBJ2-5): DVKVTQSSRYLVKRTGEKVFLECVQDMDHENMFWYRQDPGLGLRLIYFSYDVKMKEKGDIPEGYSVSREKKERFSLILESASTNQTSMYLCARPGGAGGPTIGETQYFGPGTRLLVL.

The sample holds a few counts of this clonotype. The V call is TRBV6-5, the J call TRBJ1-4; D might be TRBD1 (6 bases). The CDR3 loop spans 17 amino acids. The germline V and J ends were trimmed by 0 bases and 2 bases, with 13 bases remaining between them. Per germline, CDR1 MNHEY and CDR2 SVGAGI. CDR3 in DNA: TGTGCCAGCAGTTACTCGTGGGGGCTTGCGACTAATGAAAAACTGTTTTTT. Translation: CASSYSWGLATNEKLFF.

This clonotype was picked up one time. The chain combines TRBV14 with TRBJ2-1; TRBD2 matches 10 bases. CDR3 length: 16 residues. Germline loops: CDR1 SGHDN, CDR2 FVKESK. The V and J ends lost 2 bases and 0 bases, in that order; junction bases with no gene match: 1. The chain's CDR3 is CASSQLAGASYNEQFF. The CDR3 DNA reads as TGTGCCAGCAGCCAACTAGCGGGAGCCTCCTACAATGAGCAGTTCTTC.

This clonotype was observed at least ten times. The V call is TRBV7-6, the J call TRBJ2-7; TRBD2 matches at 8 bases. J gave up 1 base and V 5 bases, and 10 bases lay outside the gene matches. CDR1 and CDR2 (germline): SGHVS, FNYEAQ. The CDR3 sequence is 16 residues long. CDR3 sequence: CASSRGAGRASYEQYF. CDR3 sequence (DNA): TGTGCCAGCAGCCGGGGGGCCGGGAGGGCTTCCTACGAGCAGTACTTC.

This clonotype was seen many times. The chain carries TRBV19 and TRBJ1-2; weak D call: TRBD1 (5 bases). CDR1 LNHDA and CDR2 SQIVND come from the germline V gene (reference sequence). This CDR3 region has 12 residues. Deletions cut 10 bases from V and 3 bases from J, with 12 bases between. CDR3 DNA sequence: TGTGCCACCACGGGACTGCACTATGGCTACACCTTC. Residues: CATTGLHYGYTF.

The chain links TRBV4-1 to TRBJ1-5, with D tentatively TRBD1 (6 bases). There are 15 residues in the CDR3. From germline, CDR1 is MGHRA and CDR2 YSYEKL. V was pared by 5 bases and J by 0 bases, with 11 bases between. The CDR3 DNA follows: TGCGCCAGCAGCATAGGGGGATATAGCAATCAGCCCCAGCATTTT. This gives the protein CASSIGGYSNQPQHF.